These 10 T cell receptor beta chains share one sample of origin, sequenced in a study of cytomegalovirus exposure and HLA in healthy donors. Use of 60 Vbeta and 13 Jbeta primers characterized the PCR. Generated by immunoSEQ multiplex PCR, the TCRdb table keeps only in-frame clones and is missing some. The sample records roughly 200,000 clones, roughly 77% being singletons. The sequencing sample was made of PBMCs. The receptor set was obtained from a man aged 35 to 55 in good health and CMV-seropositive.

CDR3 DNA: TGTGCCAGCAGCTTGCGATGGGACAGTCCCTACGAGCAGTACTTC. It translates to CASSLRWDSPYEQYF. The genes are TRBV7-8 and TRBJ2-7; 7 bases are a match to TRBD1. V shed 3 bases, J shed 2 bases, and the junction held 7 bases outside the gene matches. Germline lookup yields CDR1 SGHVS and CDR2 FQNEAQ. This CDR3 contains 15 residues.

This clone has a single count. The chain is built from TRBV5-1 and TRBJ2-7, with D hard to call. This CDR3 region has 9 residues. The germline V and J ends were trimmed by 9 bases and 3 bases, with 4 bases remaining between them. CDR1 and CDR2 (germline): SGHRS, YFSETQ. CDR3 loop: CATRYEQYF. The CDR3 coding sequence is TGCGCCACCCGCTACGAGCAGTACTTC. The full variable domain, rest sourced from reference TRBV5-1 and TRBJ2-7, is KAGVTQTPRYLIKTRGQQVTLSCSPISGHRSVSWYQQTPGQGLQFLFEYFSETQRNKGNFPGRFSGRQFSNSRSEMNVSTLELGDSALYLCATRYEQYFGPGTRLTVT.

V is TRBV5-1 and J is TRBJ2-2, with 9 bases lining up with TRBD1. The CDR3 is 18 residues long. V gave up 3 bases and J gave up 0 bases; unmatched junction bases: 9. The germline V gene encodes CDR1 SGHRS and CDR2 YFSETQ. For the CDR3, the DNA is TGCGCCAGCAGCTCAACTCGACAGGGGGGTTCGAACACCGGGGAGCTGTTTTTT. It specifies CASSSTRQGGSNTGELFF.

The chain has TRBV7-8 and TRBJ2-3; 12 bases align to TRBD2. CDR1 and CDR2 from the germline V gene are SGHVS and FQNEAQ. CDR3 size: 17 residues. V was clipped by 1 base and J by 4 bases; unmatched bases: 6. The CDR3 sequence is CASSLGASGGAADTQYF. Written as DNA, the CDR3 is TGTGCCAGCAGCTTAGGGGCTAGCGGGGGGGCGGCAGATACGCAGTATTTT.

The chain recombines TRBV11-2 with TRBJ1-1; TRBD1 matches at 8 bases. This CDR3 spans 13 amino acids. Per germline, CDR1 SGHAT and CDR2 FQNNGV. V lost 3 bases to trimming and J lost 4 bases; unmatched junction nucleotides: 1. The CDR3 loop reads CASSLTGVTEAFF. CDR3 bases: TGTGCCAGCAGCTTGACAGGGGTCACTGAAGCTTTCTTT.

The chain has TRBV4-1 and TRBJ2-6, with D unclear. The V gene's germline CDR1 is MGHRA and CDR2 YSYEKL. The CDR3 contains 14 residues. V lost 6 bases and J lost 4, with 10 bases in between. The CDR3 DNA follows: TGCGCCAGCAGTCCAAGCATGGGGGCCAACGTCCTGACTTTC. This sequence encodes CASSPSMGANVLTF.

This sequence joins TRBV5-4 and TRBJ2-7; 7 bases are shared with TRBD1. Germline values: CDR1 SGHNT, CDR2 YYREEE (reference sequence). J lost 4 bases, V lost 4 bases, and 8 bases had no gene match. The CDR3 has 14 amino acids. This chain's CDR3 is CASSPRQGLYEQYF. The CDR3 DNA is TGTGCCAGCAGCCCGCGACAGGGTTTGTACGAGCAGTACTTC.

V and J are TRBV6-1 and TRBJ2-3; 8 bases line up with TRBD2. This CDR3 comprises 17 residues. Germline assignment: CDR1 MNHNS and CDR2 SASEGT. Losses at the gene ends were 0 bases for V and 1 base for J; bases not matched to a gene: 6. CDR3 sequence: CASSEAPAGAGTDTQYF. The CDR3, as DNA: TGTGCCAGCAGTGAAGCGCCAGCGGGAGCGGGCACAGATACGCAGTATTTT.

The chain has TRBV6-5 and TRBJ1-4; TRBD1 aligns across 8 bases. The junction had 10 bases not matched to a gene; V was cut back by 6 bases and J by 10 bases. Per germline, CDR1 MNHEY and CDR2 SVGAGI. This CDR3 has 14 amino acids. CDR3 in DNA: TGTGCCAGCAGCCCTGGACAGGGAGGAGGAAAACTGTTTTTT. Amino acid sequence: CASSPGQGGGKLFF.

This clone was picked up a small number of times. The chain combines TRBV9 with TRBJ2-1; 9 bases map to TRBD2. V gave up 4 bases and J gave up 6 bases; unmatched junction bases: 8. Germline values: CDR1 SGDLS, CDR2 YYNGEE. The CDR3 has 15 residues. DNA of the CDR3: TGTGCCAGCAGCCCAAAAGGGACTAGCCCCAATGAGCAGTTCTTC. Translating it yields CASSPKGTSPNEQFF.